The entry below describes one T cell receptor (beta chain). Relative to the germline gene, one junction end is altered; a read error may explain this. Patients in Seattle were enrolled during active infection, then followed longitudinally. The CDR3 runs 13 residues. CDR1 is SQVTM and CDR2 is ANQGSEA in the germline V gene. Sequenced by immunoSEQ multiplex PCR; TCRdb stores in-frame clones only, minus some. Here the sample spans 250,000 to 350,000 clones, less than 85% being singletons. This entry belongs to a study of blood T cell repertoires in COVID-19. About the study: COVID-19 samples from acute and convalescent phases originated in the United States, Italy and Spain. From T cells, B-cell-depleted T cells, or PBMCs came the material, which was cDNA or gDNA.

The sequence was obtained from a human donor with COVID-19, enrolled during active disease. The donor label of this sample is uncertain. The gene calls are TRBV29-1 and TRBJ2-7; 7 nucleotides line up with TRBD2. Material for sequencing was peripheral blood. The CDR3 reads CSVEGREGLEQYF. In DNA, the CDR3 is TGCAGCGTAGAAGGCAGGGAGGGACTCGAGCAGTACTTC.